These 6 T cell receptor beta chains originate from one sample sequenced in a study of OX40 agonist ivuxolimab in advanced cancers. Profiled with immunoSEQ multiplex PCR; TCRdb holds only in-frame clones, not every one. This sample yields about 69,000 clones, of which 90% to 95% are seen a single time; 0.25% to 0.3% belongs to the top ten. The source material was CD4+ or CD8+ T cells sorted from blood, sampled in a trial of the OX40 agonist ivuxolimab. All receptors derive from an adult with an advanced solid tumor such as melanoma, head and neck, liver or kidney cancer.

The chain is built from TRBV11-1 and TRBJ1-1, with no clear D. The germline V gene encodes CDR1 SGHAT and CDR2 FQDESV (reference sequence). Trimming took off 2 bases at V and 1 base at J, with 20 bases between the two ends. The CDR3 is made up of 18 amino acids. This chain's CDR3 is CASSLRAPYSRWNTEAFF. The CDR3 DNA reads TGTGCCAGCAGCTTAAGGGCCCCCTACAGTCGTTGGAACACTGAAGCTTTCTTT. The entire variable domain, with the rest obtained from reference TRBV11-1 and TRBJ1-1, is as follows: EAEVAQSPRYKITEKSQAVAFWCDPISGHATLYWYRQILGQGPELLVQFQDESVVDDSQLPKDRFSAERLKGVDSTLKIQPAELGDSAMYLCASSLRAPYSRWNTEAFFGQGTRLTVV.

The V call is TRBV9, the J call TRBJ2-2; TRBD2 matches at 10 bases. V lost 0 bases to trimming and J lost 6 bases; unmatched junction nucleotides: 8. The CDR3 runs to 17 residues. Germline V gene sequence: CDR1 SGDLS, CDR2 YYNGEE. The CDR3 DNA is TGTGCCAGCAGCGTAGGAGCGGGAGGGCTGGTCCCCGGGGAGCTGTTTTTT. Translated: CASSVGAGGLVPGELFF.

The chain links TRBV29-1 to TRBJ2-1; tentatively, D is TRBD2 (6 bases). The CDR3 runs to 17 residues. V was pared by 2 bases and J by 0 bases, with 17 bases between. Germline CDR1 is SQVTM and CDR2 is ANQGSEA. CDR3 nucleotides: TGCAGCGTTGAATGGGGCGGGGCCTACAGCTCCTACAATGAGCAGTTCTTC. It specifies CSVEWGGAYSSYNEQFF.

The chain carries TRBV5-5 and TRBJ1-4; 9 positions match TRBD1. The CDR3 sequence is 14 residues long. CDR1 and CDR2 (germline): SGHKS, YYEKEE (reference sequence). The J segment lost 8 bases and the V segment lost 0 bases, leaving 2 bases of the junction unmatched. CDR3 loop: CASSLGTGDEKLFF. The CDR3, as DNA: TGTGCCAGCAGCTTGGGGACAGGGGACGAAAAACTGTTTTTT.

The chain combines TRBV12-5 with TRBJ2-7, with D possibly being TRBD1 (5 bases). CDR1 and CDR2 (germline): LGHNT, FRNRAP. V was trimmed by 4 bases and J by 2 bases, leaving 18 bases between them. CDR3 length: 16 residues. In DNA form, the CDR3 reads TGTGCTAGTGGTTCCCCCCCGACAGCCCCTCCCTACGAGCAGTACTTC. It codes for CASGSPPTAPPYEQYF.

The CDR3 sequence: CASYPRRDRNLHSNQPQHF. The DNA of the CDR3 is TGTGCCAGCTACCCCCGCCGGGACAGGAACCTTCATAGCAATCAGCCCCAGCATTTT. The chain combines TRBV27 with TRBJ1-5, with 8 bases lining up with TRBD1. Germline loops: CDR1 MNHEY, CDR2 SMNVEV (reference sequence). The CDR3 is 19 amino acids. Trimming took 8 bases from V and 0 from J; bases not matched to a gene: 18.